This T cell receptor (beta chain) was retrieved from a study of early T cells in non-severe SARS-CoV-2 infection (dated by TCRdb to 2020 to 2022). At the level of the whole study: Because TCR sequencing was done on bulk RNA from unsorted whole blood, the alpha and beta chains could not be paired.

In regard to this clonotype: The target of this receptor is not known. Base qualities are not at hand, and no much larger clone is one base apart.

This was a case-control study nested in a cohort of healthcare workers in London, UK, who had nasopharyngeal swab PCR tests and blood samples taken every week. Between 23 and 31 March 2020, the week of the UK lockdown, healthcare workers were enrolled and then followed up weekly for as long as 16 weeks. Libraries were prepared through 5' RACE. Sequencing took place on a NextSeq 500. In the TCR library protocol, unique molecular identifiers were attached to individual cDNA molecules to correct for PCR bias and sequencing error. Both TCR alpha and beta chains were sequenced, and tight co-correlation was observed between alpha and beta sequence abundances in each sample. Per the authors' processing: Decombinator V4 was used to annotate the V gene, J gene and CDR3 of the TCR sequences. TCRs were defined as expanded if a significant change between any two time points was detected under a Poisson model with p below 0.0001. TCR abundances were normalised to the total number of TCRs sequenced in each sample and reported as counts per million. MAIT TCRs were defined by TRAV1-2 paired with TRAJ12, TRAJ20 or TRAJ33, and iNKT TCRs by TRAV10 paired with TRAJ18. VDJdb, accessed 1 November 2021, was searched for CMV, EBV and SARS-CoV-2 annotated TCRs, with TCRs annotated for multiple antigens excluded. TCRdb reprocessing: public reads trimmed at Q25 with fastp, clones called with MiXCR, in-frame beta chains kept. Each record represents a unique CDR3 protein, reported with the most common genes and DNA among its rows. What appears here as the V and J calls and clone size reflects TCRdb's work, not the paper's. This sample comprises tens of thousands of distinct CDR3 sequences, 10% to 15% of them detected only once. The leading ten clones occupy around 1.7% of the sample.

On the study overall, not on this receptor specifically: VDJdb matching was skewed toward anti-spike CD8 responses and likely underestimated virus-specific expansions, missing private and CD4 specificities.

The CDR3 starts with the cysteine, ends with the phenylalanine, and has 13 residues. Solely the CDR3 DNA is kept, with 39 bases framed from the first base. V is reduced by 5 bases and J by 4 bases, leaving a spacing of 10 bases between them. CDR1 and CDR2 are drawn from the germline V gene: MNHEY, SVGEGT. The origin of this receptor is an adult who was a healthcare worker with PCR-confirmed SARS-CoV-2 infection or an uninfected control (not recorded which). The sequenced material came from whole blood. This sequence uses TRBV6-2 or TRBV6-3 and TRBJ2-3; the D gene is possibly TRBD1, with 6 bases matching. The CDR3 corresponds to CASSRDTADTQYF. The DNA reads as follows: TGTGCCAGCAGTCGGGACACGGCAGATACGCAGTATTTT.